This TCR beta chain was documented in a study of shared clonotypes between healthy human individuals. Recent acute infections and vaccinations were absent in the healthy HIV-negative adult donors. There were only Caucasian adults among the donors, and all lived in Nashville, Tennessee. CDR3 length: 13 amino acids. Germline assignment: CDR1 KGHSH and CDR2 LQKENI. Trimming cost V 3 bases and J 9 bases, with 14 bases left between them. With ten immunoSEQ deep assay plates, unsorted PBMC DNA underwent sequencing. Repertoires were generated with immunoSEQ multiplex PCR, while TCRdb's copy carries only in-frame clones and drops some. Of roughly 490,000 clones in the sample, less than 80% were seen once.

The sequence was collected from a woman aged 35 to 49 in good health. Some clones in this sample may be carry-over from other donors' samples. This chain connects TRBV18 to TRBJ1-1, with a tentative D call TRBD1 (6 bases). The sequenced sample was PBMCs. CDR3 in amino acids: CASSPGKDSKAFF. Here the CDR3 DNA reads TGTGCCAGCTCACCGGGAAAGGACAGTAAAGCTTTCTTT.